Described below is a single T cell receptor beta chain sequence and its context. The data derive from a study of blood T cell repertoires in COVID-19. Study as a whole: PBMCs, B-cell-depleted T cells, or T cells provided the cDNA or gDNA that made up the material.

The CDR3 totals 15 residues. Trimming removed 6 bases from V and 7 bases from J, with 18 bases in between. The germline V gene has CDR1 SGHVS and CDR2 FQNEAQ. As originally analysed: Cell counts per sample came from amplifying reference gene primers. TCRdb's table, derived via immunoSEQ multiplex PCR, lists solely in-frame clones and lacks some. The V and J calls and clone size were taken over from that table, and D and trimming were inferred from the DNA. The data contain around 270,000 clones, roughly 84% of them singletons. The clonotype was recovered from a human donor with COVID-19, enrolled during active disease. The donor label of this sample is uncertain. Sequencing was performed on peripheral blood. The V and J genes are TRBV7-8 and TRBJ1-4, with D possibly being TRBD1 (6 bases). The CDR3 nucleotides read TGTGCCAGCAGGGAAAACAGGGACCTGGGTGAAAAACTGTTTTTT. Amino acids: CASRENRDLGEKLFF.